These 24 T cell receptor beta chains were sequenced from one sample in a study of blood T cell repertoires in COVID-19 (dated by TCRdb to 2018 to 2020). Preparation of the library involved the immunoSEQ multiplex PCR assay. TCRdb stores this immuneACCESS table with in-frame sequences only. Part of the clones is absent; in the studies checked, under half of the shortfall reflects unresolved V genes, and no reason is known for the rest. This sample comprises approximately 150,000 clones, approximately 90% of them detected only once. The ten largest clones take up roughly 5% of the sample. Sequenced input: peripheral blood. The receptors shown here come from a man aged 18 to 30 with COVID-19, enrolled during active disease.

V usage is TRBV6-5 and J usage is TRBJ2-6; 7 bases line up with TRBD1. J gave up 2 bases and V 1 base, and 2 bases lay outside the gene matches. The CDR3 has 16 amino acids. CDR1 is MNHEY, CDR2 SVGAGI, per germline. CDR3: CASSYLTGAGANVLTF. Written as DNA, the CDR3 is TGTGCCAGCAGTTACTTAACAGGGGCTGGGGCCAACGTCCTGACTTTC.

The chain is built from TRBV7-9 and TRBJ1-2; a weak D match, TRBD1 (5 bases). CDR3 size: 14 residues. Germline V gives CDR1 SEHNR, CDR2 FQNEAQ (reference sequence). The V and J ends lost 5 bases and 0 bases respectively, with 10 bases between them. Written as DNA, the CDR3 is TGTGCCAGCAGCCCCCCGGGGGCTAACTATGGCTACACCTTC. It translates to CASSPPGANYGYTF.

The chain recombines TRBV7-2 with TRBJ1-2; possible D gene TRBD1, 6 bases. Germline-derived CDR1 and CDR2 are SGHTA and FQGNSA. The length of the CDR3 is 13 residues. V was shortened by 6 bases and J by 5 bases, with 13 bases between the two germline ends. The CDR3 nucleotides are TGTGCCAGCAGGCCGACAGGACGATATGGCTACACCTTC. Encoded protein: CASRPTGRYGYTF.

The chain couples TRBV4-2 to TRBJ2-7, with 10 bases identical to TRBD2. In germline, CDR1 is LGHNA, CDR2 YNFKEQ. This CDR3 region has 15 residues. V was clipped by 1 base and J by 0 bases; unmatched bases: 0. CDR3 sequence reads: CASSQGLAGSYEQYF. DNA for the CDR3: TGTGCCAGCAGCCAAGGACTAGCGGGCTCCTACGAGCAGTACTTC.

The rearrangement joins TRBV21-1 to TRBJ2-1; no DNA check was done on the table's D call, TRBD2. TRBV21-1 is classified as a pseudogene. This CDR3 comprises 16 residues. The CDR3 DNA is TGTGCCAGCAGCAAAGAATTGCGACTAGCGGTGCCCGAGCAGTTCTTC. It codes for CASSKELRLAVPEQFF.

The DNA for the CDR3 is TGTGCCAGCAGCCTAAACAGGGGCACCGGGGAGCTGTTTTTT. Protein product: CASSLNRGTGELFF. The J gene is TRBJ2-2, the V gene TRBV6-2 or TRBV6-3; 7 bases are shared with TRBD1. The CDR3 has 14 residues. Trimming removed 6 bases from V and 4 bases from J; junction bases left unmatched: 5. Germline CDR1 reads MNHEY; CDR2 reads SVGEGT.

The rearrangement joins TRBV25-1 to TRBJ2-1; TRBD1 matches at 7 bases. The CDR3 extends over 15 amino acids. V trimming: 7 bases; J trimming: 2 bases; junction bases outside the gene matches: 8. The germline gives CDR1 MGHDK, CDR2 SYGVNS. The CDR3 coding sequence is TGTGCCAGCACTTACCGGGACAGCCCCTACAATGAGCAGTTCTTC. It codes for CASTYRDSPYNEQFF.

The rearrangement joins TRBV5-1 to TRBJ1-6, with a possible D match to TRBD1 (6 bases). CDR3 length: 14 residues. Trimming left V 0 bases short and J 10 bases short, with 11 bases between. Germline V gene data show CDR1 as SGHRS and CDR2 as YFSETQ. The CDR3 DNA sequence: TGCGCCAGCAGCTTGGCGCCAGGGGACTCACCCCTCCACTTT. Protein: CASSLAPGDSPLHF.

This clone was found once. The rearrangement joins TRBV19 to TRBJ2-7; possible D gene TRBD2, 5 bases. V lost 0 bases, J lost 6 bases, and 12 bases lay in between. The CDR3 has 14 residues. Germline values: CDR1 LNHDA, CDR2 SQIVND (reference sequence). CDR3 nucleotides: TGTGCCAGTAGTATAGATCCGGGAAGGCGCGAGCAGTACTTC. Its protein is CASSIDPGRREQYF.

CDR3 nucleotide sequence: TGTGCCAGCACCCATACCCCCCTATCCTACGAGCAGTACTTC. Residues: CASTHTPLSYEQYF. The gene calls are TRBV28 and TRBJ2-7, with unresolved D. V was shortened by 7 bases and J by 1 base, with 14 bases between the two germline ends. The length of the CDR3 is 14 residues. CDR1 MDHEN and CDR2 SYDVKM come from the germline V gene. The full variable domain, its missing parts supplied by reference TRBV28 and TRBJ2-7, is DVKVTQSSRYLVKRTGEKVFLECVQDMDHENMFWYRQDPGLGLRLIYFSYDVKMKEKGDIPEGYSVSREKKERFSLILESASTNQTSMYLCASTHTPLSYEQYFGPGTRLTVT.

This clone was seen a few times. The chain couples TRBV5-1 to TRBJ2-7; tentatively, D is TRBD2 (5 bases). Germline values: CDR1 SGHRS, CDR2 YFSETQ. Trimming shortened V by 3 bases and J by 4 bases, and 8 bases separated the two germline ends. CDR3 length equals 12 residues. The CDR3 region has the DNA TGCGCCAGCAGCTCGGGATCATACGAGCAGTACTTC. Translating gives CASSSGSYEQYF.

J is TRBJ2-1 and V is TRBV30; D is undetermined. This CDR3 comprises 14 residues. The V gene lost 0 bases and the J gene lost 3 bases, with 9 bases spanning the gap. Germline V gene sequence: CDR1 GTSNPN, CDR2 SVGIG (reference sequence). CDR3 bases: TGTGCCTGGAGTGTACGACTGAACTACAATGAGCAGTTCTTC. The encoded protein is CAWSVRLNYNEQFF.

CDR3 coding DNA: TGTGCCAGCAGTTTGGCTGCCCCCTACGAGCAGTACTTC. Amino acids: CASSLAAPYEQYF. The gene calls are TRBV6-2 or TRBV6-3 and TRBJ2-7; D is undetermined. The germline V and J ends were trimmed by 4 bases and 2 bases, with 9 bases remaining between them. CDR1 is MNHEY, CDR2 SVGEGT, per germline. The CDR3 sequence is 13 residues long.

This chain connects TRBV28 to TRBJ2-1; the D is unclear. This CDR3 comprises 15 residues. Germline V gene sequence: CDR1 MDHEN, CDR2 SYDVKM. Trimming removed 5 bases at V and 3 bases at J, with 14 bases between. CDR3 loop: CASSPREVDYNEQFF. CDR3 coding DNA: TGTGCCAGCAGTCCCCGAGAAGTTGACTACAATGAGCAGTTCTTC. Variable domain in full (rest from reference TRBV28 and TRBJ2-1): DVKVTQSSRYLVKRTGEKVFLECVQDMDHENMFWYRQDPGLGLRLIYFSYDVKMKEKGDIPEGYSVSREKKERFSLILESASTNQTSMYLCASSPREVDYNEQFFGPGTRLTVL.

This sequence joins TRBV6-5 and TRBJ2-1, with D hard to call. V dropped 6 bases and J dropped 6 bases, with 15 bases sitting between them. Germline V CDR1 and CDR2: MNHEY, SVGAGI. The CDR3 is made up of 14 amino acids. CDR3: CASRPPWAPNEQFF. In nucleotides, the CDR3 is TGTGCCAGCAGACCGCCCTGGGCTCCCAATGAGCAGTTCTTC.

This chain connects TRBV12-3 or TRBV12-4 to TRBJ1-1, with TRBD1 identical over 9 bases. The J segment lost 10 bases and the V segment lost 7 bases, leaving 7 bases of the junction unmatched. The CDR3 runs 12 residues. For the CDR3, the DNA is TGTGCCAGCAACACAGGGGGCGCGGGAGCTTTCTTT. It translates to CASNTGGAGAFF.

This clone was recorded only once. This chain joins TRBV13 and TRBJ2-7; 8 bases fit TRBD1. The CDR3 has 14 residues. Germline V gene data show CDR1 as PRHDT and CDR2 as FYEKMQ (reference sequence). V was clipped by 6 bases and J by 5 bases; unmatched bases: 9. The CDR3 sequence is CASSSGQGVHEQYF. DNA of the CDR3: TGTGCCAGCAGTTCCGGACAGGGCGTCCACGAGCAGTACTTC. The whole variable domain, filled in from reference TRBV13 and TRBJ2-7, reads AAGVIQSPRHLIKEKRETATLKCYPIPRHDTVYWYQQGPGQDPQFLISFYEKMQSDKGSIPDRFSAQQFSDYHSELNMSSLELGDSALYFCASSSGQGVHEQYFGPGTRLTVT.

The chain recombines TRBV29-1 with TRBJ1-2; D not certain. This CDR3 region has 12 residues. Germline V lookup: CDR1 SQVTM, CDR2 ANQGSEA. With 7 bases removed from V and 4 bases from J, the gap between germline ends came to 13 bases. The CDR3 region is CSAIEPSYGYTF. The DNA of the CDR3 is TGCAGCGCAATAGAACCCTCCTATGGCTACACCTTC.

This clone has ten or more counts. This chain connects TRBV4-3 to TRBJ1-2; 9 nucleotides line up with TRBD1. The CDR3 spans 15 residues. With V trimmed by 0 bases and J by 7 bases, 6 bases remained unmatched. Germline assignment: CDR1 LGHNA and CDR2 YSLEER. The CDR3 DNA reads TGCGCCAGCAGCCAAGATACAGGGGGCGCGACTGGCTACACCTTC. It codes for CASSQDTGGATGYTF.

This sequence joins TRBV11-2 and TRBJ2-7; 9 nucleotides line up with TRBD2. The CDR3 totals 19 residues. The J segment lost 4 bases and the V segment lost 5 bases, leaving 21 bases of the junction unmatched. Germline values: CDR1 SGHAT, CDR2 FQNNGV. The CDR3 DNA follows: TGTGCCAGCAGCACGATTAGGACGGGACTAGCCTCGCTGAAGTACGAGCAGTACTTC. Translating gives CASSTIRTGLASLKYEQYF.

This clone appeared once. The rearrangement uses TRBV25-1 and TRBJ2-2; possible D gene TRBD2, 5 bases. The CDR3 is 17 amino acids. Trimming pared 0 bases from V and 7 bases from J, leaving 18 bases between. Germline CDR1 and CDR2: MGHDK and SYGVNS. CDR3 sequence (DNA): TGTGCCAGCAGTGAATATGGGGAGAGGAGCCTCTACGGGGAGCTGTTTTTT. Protein: CASSEYGERSLYGELFF.

The chain joins TRBV7-9 to TRBJ2-7; TRBD2 aligns across 10 bases. The CDR3 length is 16 residues. Germline assignment: CDR1 SEHNR and CDR2 FQNEAQ (reference sequence). Trimming took 3 bases from V and 7 from J; bases not matched to a gene: 12. CDR3 in DNA: TGTGCCAGCAGCTTGATTAGCGGGAGGCCGCCTAAGGAGCAGTACTTC. Translation: CASSLISGRPPKEQYF.

CDR3 DNA sequence: TGTGCCAGCAGCGTAGGAGGGGGCCTCCAAGAGACCCAGTACTTC. Its protein product is CASSVGGGLQETQYF. This chain uses TRBV9 with TRBJ2-5; 7 bases are shared with TRBD1. V lost 0 bases to trimming and J lost 1 base; unmatched junction nucleotides: 3. CDR1 is SGDLS and CDR2 is YYNGEE in the germline V gene. The CDR3 is made up of 15 amino acids.

This clone was observed once. This CDR3 is CASSPGLAGGQDTQYF. CDR3 in DNA: TGCGCCAGCAGCCCGGGACTAGCGGGAGGGCAAGATACGCAGTATTTT. The V gene is TRBV5-1, the J gene TRBJ2-3; 16 bases are a match to TRBD2. From germline, CDR1 is SGHRS and CDR2 YFSETQ. CDR3 length equals 16 residues. Germline trimming cut 4 bases from V and 5 bases from J; bases unmatched to any gene: 4.